This T cell receptor (beta chain) was found in a study of CD8 T cells in ankylosing spondylitis (TCRdb year 2017). For context, the study as a whole: The study profiled T cell receptor beta repertoires in healthy donors and ankylosing spondylitis patients to find disease-linked TCR variants. The full study cohort comprised roughly 24 ankylosing spondylitis patients and around 100 healthy donors. Peripheral blood was sampled, and synovial fluid was also collected from ankylosing spondylitis patients.

General study outcomes and caveats: The disease-linked clones had a CD8+ phenotype and were found at relatively low frequencies in peripheral blood. The disease-linked clones were reported as significantly enriched in matched synovial fluid samples from ankylosing spondylitis patients. Some motif variants were previously reported in synovial fluid and blood of reactive arthritis patients, suggesting common disease-initiation mechanisms. A TCR beta motif of several highly homologous amino acid variants appeared characteristic of blood from ankylosing spondylitis patients.

This sample was sequenced with an Illumina HiSeq 2500. Quantitative 5'-RACE with molecular barcodes was the method used to prepare the TCR beta libraries. Turning to the authors' computational methods: A new computational method based on a probabilistic model of VDJ rearrangement was used to identify disease-linked TCR variants. The raw public reads went through TCRdb reprocessing: fastp at Q25, MiXCR clone calling, in-frame beta chains kept. Rows merge per CDR3 protein into single entries with the most common DNA and genes. TCRdb's processing, not the authors' own work, is the source of the V and J calls. This sample gives more than 650,000 distinct CDR3 sequences in total; 12% of them show up just once. The ten biggest clones cover about 0.49% of the sample. At the junction V is shortened by 2 bases and J by 6 bases; bases outside the gene matches: 5. CDR1 MNHEY and CDR2 SVGEGT were looked up in the germline V gene. The CDR3 goes from the cysteine to the phenylalanine over 14 residues. The DNA shown is the 42-base CDR3, in frame from base 1.

Comment on this clonotype: Its antigen remains unidentified. Base qualities are missing; no much larger clone stands one base away.

The chain was built from TRBV6-2 or TRBV6-3 and TRBJ2-7, and TRBD2 matches 9 of the central bases. The sequence was collected from a male donor with ankylosing spondylitis. Sequences were obtained from blood, either unsorted or a sorted T cell fraction (not recorded which). DNA sequence: TGTGCCAGCAGTTACGCGGGAGGGTCTTCCGAGCAGTACTTC. This yields the protein CASSYAGGSSEQYF.